This TCR beta chain comes out of a study of PD-1 blockade in classical Hodgkin lymphoma. Notes on the study in general: Among the patients, those starting nivolumab under 1 year after ASCT were excluded. According to reports, newly diagnosed patients had lower baseline TCR diversity than healthy donors, and relapsed/refractory patients had lower baseline TCR diversity still.

This clone came up once. Its antigen is as yet unknown. Per the germline V gene, CDR1 is ENHRY and CDR2 is SYGVKD. This CDR3 region has 15 residues. Unmatched junction bases numbered 8, after V lost 6 bases and J lost 2 bases. Regarding time point: cycle 4 day 1 (C4D1), after 6 weeks of nivolumab. Autologous stem cell transplantation was followed by relapse in every patient, and brentuximab vedotin exposure varied. TCRdb keeps only in-frame clones here, not all; method: immunoSEQ multiplex PCR. There are tens of thousands of clones in the sample; approximately 83% occur only once, and approximately 17% lies in the top ten.

V and J are TRBV10-3 and TRBJ2-3, with 7 nucleotides matching TRBD2. Specimen: peripheral blood mononuclear cells (PBMCs), collected before the fourth cycle of nivolumab. The clonotype originates from a human donor with classical Hodgkin lymphoma. CDR3 in amino acids: CAIRKLAADTDTQYF. The CDR3 DNA sequence: TGTGCCATCAGGAAGCTAGCGGCGGACACAGATACGCAGTATTTT.